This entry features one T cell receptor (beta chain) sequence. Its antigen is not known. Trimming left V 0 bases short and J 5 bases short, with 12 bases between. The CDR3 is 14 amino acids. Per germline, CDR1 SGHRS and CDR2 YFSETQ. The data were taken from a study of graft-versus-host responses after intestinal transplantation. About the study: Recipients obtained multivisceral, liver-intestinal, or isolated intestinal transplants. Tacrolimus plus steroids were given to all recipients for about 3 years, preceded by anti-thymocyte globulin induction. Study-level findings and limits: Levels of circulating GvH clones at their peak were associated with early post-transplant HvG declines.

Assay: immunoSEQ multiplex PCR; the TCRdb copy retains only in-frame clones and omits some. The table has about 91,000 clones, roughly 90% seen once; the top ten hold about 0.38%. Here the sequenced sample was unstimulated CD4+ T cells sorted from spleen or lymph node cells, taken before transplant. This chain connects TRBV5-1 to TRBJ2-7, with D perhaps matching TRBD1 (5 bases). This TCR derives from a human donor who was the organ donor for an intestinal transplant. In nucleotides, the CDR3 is TGCGCCAGCAGCTTGGGACAGATAACCAACGAGCAGTACTTC. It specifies CASSLGQITNEQYF.